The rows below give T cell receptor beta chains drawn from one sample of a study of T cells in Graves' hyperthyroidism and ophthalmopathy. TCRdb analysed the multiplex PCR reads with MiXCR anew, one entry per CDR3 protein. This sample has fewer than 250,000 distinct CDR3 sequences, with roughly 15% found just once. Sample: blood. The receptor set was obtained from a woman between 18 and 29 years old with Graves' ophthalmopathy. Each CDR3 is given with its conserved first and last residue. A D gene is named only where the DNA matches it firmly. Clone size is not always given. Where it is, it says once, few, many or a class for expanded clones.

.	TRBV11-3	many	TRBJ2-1	CASKRGGNDEQFF	TGTGCCAGCAAGAGGGGGGGGAACGATGAGCAGTTCTTC
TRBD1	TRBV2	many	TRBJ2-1	CATKPRDRGNEQFF	TGTGCCACCAAACCCCGGGACAGGGGGAACGAGCAGTTCTTC
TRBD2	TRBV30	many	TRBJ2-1	CAWDMGLASNEQFF	TGTGCCTGGGACATGGGACTAGCGAGTAATGAGCAGTTCTTC
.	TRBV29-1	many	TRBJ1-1	CSVGQDWNTEAFF	TGCAGCGTTGGACAAGACTGGAACACTGAAGCTTTCTTT
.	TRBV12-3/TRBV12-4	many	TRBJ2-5	CASSLYGETQYF	TGTGCCAGCAGTCTCTACGGGGAGACCCAGTACTTC
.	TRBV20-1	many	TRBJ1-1	CSALREGRTEAFF	TGCAGTGCCCTAAGGGAGGGAAGGACTGAAGCTTTCTTT
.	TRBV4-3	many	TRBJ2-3	CASSQEMESPTRADTQYF	TGCGCCAGCAGCCAAGAGATGGAAAGTCCGACACGGGCAGATACGCAGTATTTT
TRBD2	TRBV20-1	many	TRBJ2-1	CSAREGAGGPWNEQFF	TGCAGTGCTAGGGAGGGAGCGGGGGGGCCGTGGAATGAGCAGTTCTTC
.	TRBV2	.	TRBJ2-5	CASSEVGGGGSETQYF	TGTGCCAGCAGTGAAGTAGGAGGAGGAGGTTCAGAGACCCAGTACTTC
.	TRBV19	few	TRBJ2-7	CASFYEQYF	TGTGCCAGTTTCTACGAGCAGTACTTC
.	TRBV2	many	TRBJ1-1	CASSVQGTTEAFF	TGTGCCAGCAGTGTTCAGGGGACCACTGAAGCTTTCTTT
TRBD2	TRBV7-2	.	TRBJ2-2	CASSQRRRLGAGGLLTGELFF	TGTGCCAGCAGCCAAAGGAGGAGGCTAGGGGCGGGGGGGCTACTTACCGGGGAGCTGTTTTTT
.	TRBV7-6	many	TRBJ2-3	CASSLRLATSADTQYF	TGTGCCAGCAGCTTACGCCTAGCGACTTCAGCAGATACGCAGTATTTT
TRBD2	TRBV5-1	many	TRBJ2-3	CASSLVSGGTDTQYF	TGCGCCAGCAGCTTGGTGTCGGGGGGAACAGATACGCAGTATTTT
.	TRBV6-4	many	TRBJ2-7	CASSDAELSSYEQYF	TGTGCCAGCAGTGACGCGGAGCTTAGCTCCTACGAGCAGTACTTC
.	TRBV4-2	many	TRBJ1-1	CASSQGRWEEAFF	TGTGCCAGCAGCCAAGGGAGATGGGAAGAAGCTTTCTTT
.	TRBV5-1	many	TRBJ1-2	CASSLGDSNYGYTF	TGCGCCAGCAGCTTGGGAGATTCTAACTATGGCTACACCTTC
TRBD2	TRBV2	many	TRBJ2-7	CASISGGSSYEQYF	TGTGCCAGCATTAGCGGGGGAAGCTCCTACGAGCAGTACTTC
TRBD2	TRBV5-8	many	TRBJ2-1	CASSPPGTSGAYNEQFF	TGTGCCAGCAGCCCCCCGGGGACTAGCGGGGCATACAATGAGCAGTTCTTC
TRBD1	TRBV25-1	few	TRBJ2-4	CASSRQGNIQYF	TGTGCCAGCAGCCGACAGGGAAACATTCAGTACTTC
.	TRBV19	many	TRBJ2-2	CASSPGAVNTGELFF	TGTGCCAGTAGTCCAGGGGCTGTCAACACCGGGGAGCTGTTTTTT
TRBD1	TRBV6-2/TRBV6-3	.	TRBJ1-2	CASTGTGGGGYTF	TGTGCCAGCACCGGGACAGGGGGTGGCGGCTACACCTTC
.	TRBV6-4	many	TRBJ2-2	CASSAGDTGELFF	TGTGCCAGCAGTGCTGGGGACACCGGGGAGCTGTTTTTT
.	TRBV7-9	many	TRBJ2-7	CASSLGLLDEQYF	TGTGCCAGCAGCTTAGGTCTCTTAGACGAGCAGTACTTC
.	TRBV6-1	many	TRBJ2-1	CASPETGSYNEQFF	TGTGCCAGCCCCGAGACAGGCTCCTACAATGAGCAGTTCTTC
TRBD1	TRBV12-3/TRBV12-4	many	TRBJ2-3	CASSSKPGGFKTDTQYF	TGTGCCAGCAGTTCGAAACCAGGGGGTTTTAAGACAGATACGCAGTATTTT
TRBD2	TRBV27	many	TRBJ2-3	CASSLLAGGKADTQYF	TGTGCCAGCAGTTTATTAGCGGGAGGCAAAGCAGATACGCAGTATTTT
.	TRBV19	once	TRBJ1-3	CASSIQGLASGNTIYF	TGTGCCAGTAGTATACAAGGGTTGGCCTCTGGAAACACCATATATTTT